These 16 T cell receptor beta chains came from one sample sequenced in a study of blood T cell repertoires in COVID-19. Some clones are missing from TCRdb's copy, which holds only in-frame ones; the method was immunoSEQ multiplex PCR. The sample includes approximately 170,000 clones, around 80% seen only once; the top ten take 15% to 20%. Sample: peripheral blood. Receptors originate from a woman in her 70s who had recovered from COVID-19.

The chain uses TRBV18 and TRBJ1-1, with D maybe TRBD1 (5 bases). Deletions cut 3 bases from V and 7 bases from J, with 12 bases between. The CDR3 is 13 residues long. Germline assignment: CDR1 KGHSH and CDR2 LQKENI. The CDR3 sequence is CASSPPGPGEAFF. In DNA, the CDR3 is TGTGCCAGCTCACCCCCAGGGCCCGGTGAAGCTTTCTTT.

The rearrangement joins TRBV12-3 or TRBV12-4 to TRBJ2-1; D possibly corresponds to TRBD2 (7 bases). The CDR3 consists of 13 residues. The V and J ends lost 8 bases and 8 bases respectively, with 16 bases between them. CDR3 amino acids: CASRRGASDEQFF. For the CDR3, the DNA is TGTGCCAGCCGACGGGGGGCTAGCGATGAGCAGTTCTTC.

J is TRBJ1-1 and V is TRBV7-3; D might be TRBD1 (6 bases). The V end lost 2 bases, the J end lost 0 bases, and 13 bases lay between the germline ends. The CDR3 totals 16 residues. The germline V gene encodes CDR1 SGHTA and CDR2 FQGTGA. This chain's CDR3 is CASSLWGPPMNTEAFF. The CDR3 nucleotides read TGTGCCAGCAGCTTATGGGGGCCCCCAATGAACACTGAAGCTTTCTTT.

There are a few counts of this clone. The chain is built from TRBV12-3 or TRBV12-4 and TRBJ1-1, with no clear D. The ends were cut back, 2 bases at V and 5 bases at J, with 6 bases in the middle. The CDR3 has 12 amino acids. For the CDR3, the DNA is TGTGCCAGCAGTTTACCCGGGACTGAAGCTTTCTTT. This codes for CASSLPGTEAFF.

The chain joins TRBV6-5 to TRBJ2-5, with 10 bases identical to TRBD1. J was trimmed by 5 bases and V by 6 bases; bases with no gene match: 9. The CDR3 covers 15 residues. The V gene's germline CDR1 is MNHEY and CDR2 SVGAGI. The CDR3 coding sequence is TGTGCCAGCAGCCCGACAGGGGGCTGGTATGAGACCCAGTACTTC. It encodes CASSPTGGWYETQYF.

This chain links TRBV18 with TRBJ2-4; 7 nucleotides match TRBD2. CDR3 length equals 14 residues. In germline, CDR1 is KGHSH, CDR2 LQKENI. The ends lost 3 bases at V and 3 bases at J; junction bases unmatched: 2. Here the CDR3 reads CASSPASGKNIQYF. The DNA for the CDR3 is TGTGCCAGCTCACCGGCTAGCGGCAAAAACATTCAGTACTTC.

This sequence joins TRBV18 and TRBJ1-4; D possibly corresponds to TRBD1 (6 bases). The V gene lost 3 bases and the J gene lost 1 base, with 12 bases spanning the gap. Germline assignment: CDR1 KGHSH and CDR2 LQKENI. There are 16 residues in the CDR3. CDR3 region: CASSPKDSGTNEKLFF. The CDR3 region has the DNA TGTGCCAGCTCACCCAAGGACAGTGGAACTAATGAAAAACTGTTTTTT.

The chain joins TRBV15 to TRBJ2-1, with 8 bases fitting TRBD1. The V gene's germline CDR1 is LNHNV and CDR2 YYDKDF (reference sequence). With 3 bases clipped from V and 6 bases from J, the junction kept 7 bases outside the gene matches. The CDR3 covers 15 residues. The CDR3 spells CATSSGQGNFNEQFF. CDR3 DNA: TGTGCCACCAGCAGTGGACAGGGTAATTTCAATGAGCAGTTCTTC.

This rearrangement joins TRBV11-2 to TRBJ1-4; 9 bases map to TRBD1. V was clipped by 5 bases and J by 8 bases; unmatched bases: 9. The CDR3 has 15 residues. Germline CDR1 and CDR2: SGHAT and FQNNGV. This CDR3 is CASSPIGTGYEKLFF. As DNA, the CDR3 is TGTGCCAGCAGCCCCATTGGGACAGGGTACGAAAAACTGTTTTTT.

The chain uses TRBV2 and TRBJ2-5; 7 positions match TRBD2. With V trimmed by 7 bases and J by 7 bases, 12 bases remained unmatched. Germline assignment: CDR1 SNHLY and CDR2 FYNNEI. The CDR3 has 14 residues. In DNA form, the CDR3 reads TGTGCCAGCATGGGCCTAGCGGCCGGCGGGACCCAGTACTTC. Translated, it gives CASMGLAAGGTQYF.

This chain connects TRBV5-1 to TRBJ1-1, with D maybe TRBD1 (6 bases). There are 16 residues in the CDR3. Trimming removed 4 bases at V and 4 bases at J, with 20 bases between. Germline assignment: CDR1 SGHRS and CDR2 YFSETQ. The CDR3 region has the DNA TGCGCCAGCAGCCCATCTTCAGGGGCGATGGGCACTGAAGCTTTCTTT. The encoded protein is CASSPSSGAMGTEAFF.

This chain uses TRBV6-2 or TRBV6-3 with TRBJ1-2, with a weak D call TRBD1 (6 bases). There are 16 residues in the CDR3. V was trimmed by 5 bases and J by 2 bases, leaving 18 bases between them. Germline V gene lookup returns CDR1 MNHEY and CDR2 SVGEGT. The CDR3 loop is CASSRHLQGSNYGYTF. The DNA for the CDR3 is TGTGCCAGCAGTCGACACCTACAGGGATCGAACTATGGCTACACCTTC.

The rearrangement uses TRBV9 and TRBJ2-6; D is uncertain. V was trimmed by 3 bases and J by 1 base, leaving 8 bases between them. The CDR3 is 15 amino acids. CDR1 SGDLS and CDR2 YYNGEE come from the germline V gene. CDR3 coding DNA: TGTGCCAGCAGCGCGACGGGTTCTGGGGCCAACGTCCTGACTTTC. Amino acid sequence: CASSATGSGANVLTF.

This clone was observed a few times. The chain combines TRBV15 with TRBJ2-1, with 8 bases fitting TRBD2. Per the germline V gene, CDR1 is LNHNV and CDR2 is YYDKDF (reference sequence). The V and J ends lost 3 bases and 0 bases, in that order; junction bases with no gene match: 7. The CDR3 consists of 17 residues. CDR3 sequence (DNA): TGTGCCACCAGCAGGCCGACGGGGGGGCTCTCCTACAATGAGCAGTTCTTC. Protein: CATSRPTGGLSYNEQFF.

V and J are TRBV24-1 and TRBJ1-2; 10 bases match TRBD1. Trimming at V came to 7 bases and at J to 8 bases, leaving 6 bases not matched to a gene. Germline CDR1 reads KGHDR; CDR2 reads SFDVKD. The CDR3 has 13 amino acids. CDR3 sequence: CATRGTGEEGYTF. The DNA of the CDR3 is TGTGCCACCAGGGGGACAGGGGAAGAAGGCTACACCTTC.

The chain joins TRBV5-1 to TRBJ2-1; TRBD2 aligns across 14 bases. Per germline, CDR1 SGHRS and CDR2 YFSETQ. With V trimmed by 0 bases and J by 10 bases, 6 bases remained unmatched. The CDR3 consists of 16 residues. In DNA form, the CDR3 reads TGCGCCAGCAGCTTGGGGTGGACTAGCGGGGGGTGGGAGCAGTTCTTC. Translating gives CASSLGWTSGGWEQFF.